One and the same sample provided the 31 T cell receptor beta chains below, sequenced in a study of T cell repertoires in cytomegalovirus infection. No antigens are known for them. TCRdb processed the reads anew with MiXCR; each CDR3 protein has one entry. Among approximately 110,000 distinct CDR3 sequences listed, 30% to 35% were seen once. Source: CD8+ T cells from cultured PBMCs, taken from culture after CMV antigen stimulation. These TCRs come from a human donor in good health (CMV status not recorded). Some clones in this sample may be carry-over from other donors' samples.

The V call is TRBV20-1, the J call TRBJ2-1, with 9 bases identical to TRBD2. This CDR3 is built from 15 residues. Germline CDR1 is DFQATT and CDR2 is SNEGSKA (reference sequence). Unmatched junction bases numbered 12, after V lost 5 bases and J lost 7 bases. CDR3 loop: CSAGRPAGGRNEQFF. The CDR3 nucleotides are TGCAGTGCTGGGAGGCCAGCGGGGGGCAGGAATGAGCAGTTCTTC.

The V call is TRBV7-3, the J call TRBJ1-6; D is unclear. V lost 2 bases and J lost 3, with 2 bases in between. This CDR3 comprises 13 residues. Germline lookup yields CDR1 SGHTA and CDR2 FQGTGA. The CDR3 reads CASSLYYNSPLHF. The CDR3 DNA follows: TGTGCCAGCAGCTTATACTATAATTCACCCCTCCACTTT.

This clonotype showed up just a few times. The chain couples TRBV6-2 or TRBV6-3 to TRBJ2-2; unclear D gene. Trimming shortened V by 7 bases and J by 2 bases, and 8 bases separated the two germline ends. The CDR3 is made up of 13 amino acids. Per the germline V gene, CDR1 is MNHEY and CDR2 is SVGEGT. The CDR3 is CASKTYNTGELFF. CDR3 coding DNA: TGTGCCAGCAAGACATACAACACCGGGGAGCTGTTTTTT.

The chain couples TRBV5-4 to TRBJ1-1; D remains ambiguous. This CDR3 is 16 amino acids long. Germline lookup yields CDR1 SGHNT and CDR2 YYREEE (reference sequence). V lost 1 base and J lost 0, with 13 bases in between. The CDR3 DNA reads TGTGCCAGCAGCTTGACTCTAACACAGTTGAACACTGAAGCTTTCTTT. It yields the protein CASSLTLTQLNTEAFF.

This clonotype was seen at least ten times. The rearrangement uses TRBV7-2 and TRBJ2-7, with D possibly TRBD2 on 6 matching bases. V lost 1 base and J 6 bases, leaving 10 bases between the germline ends. The germline V gene has CDR1 SGHTA and CDR2 FQGNSA. This CDR3 contains 13 residues. This chain's CDR3 is CASSLVGGGEQYF. The CDR3 DNA follows: TGTGCCAGCAGCTTAGTGGGGGGTGGCGAGCAGTACTTC. Supplemented by reference TRBV7-2 and TRBJ2-7, the full variable domain reads GAGVSQSPSNKVTEKGKDVELRCDPISGHTALYWYRQSLGQGLEFLIYFQGNSAPDKSGLPSDRFSAERTGGSVSTLTIQRTQQEDSAVYLCASSLVGGGEQYFGPGTRLTVT.

This clonotype is classed as medium-sized. The chain couples TRBV7-6 to TRBJ2-5; D remains unclear. V was cut by 2 bases and J by 4 bases, with 11 bases left in between. The CDR3 is made up of 14 amino acids. CDR1 is SGHVS and CDR2 is FNYEAQ in the germline V gene. The CDR3 sequence: CASSLSGLRETQYF. The CDR3 DNA is TGTGCCAGCAGCTTATCCGGGCTTAGAGAGACCCAGTACTTC.

The chain uses TRBV4-1 and TRBJ2-5; D is perhaps TRBD1 (5 bases). Deletions cut 0 bases from V and 4 bases from J, with 18 bases between. The CDR3 extends over 17 amino acids. Germline assignment: CDR1 MGHRA and CDR2 YSYEKL. The CDR3 sequence is CASSQEGGAFGRETQYF. The CDR3 DNA sequence: TGCGCCAGCAGCCAAGAAGGTGGGGCGTTCGGAAGAGAGACCCAGTACTTC.

The gene calls are TRBV4-3 and TRBJ2-7; 16 positions agree with TRBD2. The CDR3 covers 18 residues. Germline V gives CDR1 LGHNA, CDR2 YSLEER. Unmatched junction bases numbered 2, after V lost 0 bases and J lost 0 bases. For the CDR3, the DNA is TGCGCCAGCAGCCAAGAGGGACTAGCGGGGGGGAGCTCCTACGAGCAGTACTTC. Its protein is CASSQEGLAGGSSYEQYF.

This clonotype came up many times. V is TRBV7-6 and J is TRBJ1-2; D is unresolved. V was cut by 5 bases and J by 1 base, with 8 bases left in between. The V gene's germline CDR1 is SGHVS and CDR2 FNYEAQ. This CDR3 is built from 13 residues. CDR3 protein: CASSPGNNYGYTF. The CDR3 nucleotides are TGTGCCAGCAGCCCGGGGAATAACTATGGCTACACCTTC.

This clonotype came up once. In nucleotides, the CDR3 is TGTGCCAGCAGCTTGTACAGGGACACTGAAGCTTTCTTT. Amino acid sequence: CASSLYRDTEAFF. The chain carries TRBV5-4 and TRBJ1-1, with a weak D call TRBD1 (6 bases). CDR1 SGHNT and CDR2 YYREEE come from the germline V gene (reference sequence). This CDR3 is 13 amino acids long. Trimming stripped 1 base from V and 3 bases from J, with 7 bases between.

J is TRBJ2-3 and V is TRBV28; 7 bases line up with TRBD2. The CDR3 has 16 residues. In germline, CDR1 is MDHEN, CDR2 SYDVKM. V lost 5 bases and J lost 1; bases outside the gene matches: 9. As DNA, the CDR3 is TGTGCCAGCAGTGCATCCCGGGAGGAAGGCACAGATACGCAGTATTTT. Translation: CASSASREEGTDTQYF.

The chain links TRBV19 to TRBJ1-1, with D tentatively TRBD1 (6 bases). The CDR3 is made up of 14 amino acids. CDR1 and CDR2 (germline): LNHDA, SQIVND (reference sequence). The ends were cut back, 7 bases at V and 6 bases at J, with 18 bases in the middle. The CDR3 DNA is TGTGCCAGTACCCAATCTGGGGGCGGCCCTGAAGCTTTCTTT. This sequence encodes CASTQSGGGPEAFF.

This clonotype has at least ten counts. The chain recombines TRBV6-1 with TRBJ2-1; D uncertain. Trimming pared 6 bases from V and 8 bases from J, leaving 14 bases between. CDR3 length equals 13 residues. Germline-derived CDR1 and CDR2 are MNHNS and SASEGT. DNA for the CDR3: TGTGCCAGCAGGGCCCTCCCTTCCGATGAGCAGTTCTTC. Amino acids: CASRALPSDEQFF.

The V and J genes are TRBV7-2 and TRBJ2-1; 10 bases are shared with TRBD2. This CDR3 comprises 17 residues. V lost 4 bases and J lost 4; bases outside the gene matches: 10. Looked up from germline, CDR1 is SGHTA and CDR2 is FQGNSA. CDR3 amino acids: CASSSDSGGLSYNEQFF. In DNA, the CDR3 is TGTGCCAGCAGCTCCGATAGCGGGGGGCTTTCTTACAATGAGCAGTTCTTC.

V gene TRBV7-2 combines with J gene TRBJ2-5; 8 bases are shared with TRBD2. The CDR3 consists of 14 residues. Germline V gene sequence: CDR1 SGHTA, CDR2 FQGNSA. Losses at the gene ends were 5 bases for V and 1 base for J; bases not matched to a gene: 3. The CDR3 region is CASSPGGGQETQYF. The CDR3 DNA reads TGTGCCAGCAGCCCGGGGGGGGGCCAAGAGACCCAGTACTTC.

The chain carries TRBV7-3 and TRBJ1-1, with D possibly being TRBD1 (6 bases). CDR1 and CDR2 (germline): SGHTA, FQGTGA. V was cut by 0 bases and J by 1 base, with 27 bases left in between. This CDR3 has 21 residues. CDR3 in DNA: TGTGCCAGCAGCTTAACCCCGGGGGGGGCGTTGGTTTGGGGAAAGAACACTGAAGCTTTCTTT. Translation: CASSLTPGGALVWGKNTEAFF. The full variable domain, completed using reference TRBV7-3 and TRBJ1-1, is GAGVSQTPSNKVTEKGKYVELRCDPISGHTALYWYRQSLGQGPEFLIYFQGTGAADDSGLPNDRFFAVRPEGSVSTLKIQRTERGDSAVYLCASSLTPGGALVWGKNTEAFFGQGTRLTVV.

V and J are TRBV6-4 and TRBJ2-6; D unresolved. The CDR3 has 16 amino acids. The germline V gene encodes CDR1 MRHNA and CDR2 SNTAGT. The germline V and J ends were trimmed by 7 bases and 0 bases, with 13 bases remaining between them. CDR3: CASNRLTGSGANVLTF. The CDR3 DNA sequence: TGTGCCAGCAACCGTCTGACGGGCTCTGGGGCCAACGTCCTGACTTTC.

This clonotype turned up a few times. V gene TRBV7-9 combines with J gene TRBJ1-2; D is ambiguous. V lost 0 bases and J 6 bases, leaving 5 bases between the germline ends. The V gene's germline CDR1 is SEHNR and CDR2 FQNEAQ (reference sequence). CDR3 length: 12 amino acids. The CDR3 DNA is TGTGCCAGCAGCTTAGCATCGAATGGCTACACCTTC. This encodes CASSLASNGYTF.

V gene TRBV19 combines with J gene TRBJ1-1; 9 bases map to TRBD1. CDR1 and CDR2 (germline): LNHDA, SQIVND (reference sequence). V dropped 3 bases and J dropped 6; count of bases not matched to a gene: 8. The CDR3 runs 15 residues. The CDR3 DNA follows: TGTGCCAGTAGTATGAGAAGGACAGGGGATTCTGAAGCTTTCTTT. Its translation is CASSMRRTGDSEAFF.

V is TRBV5-5 and J is TRBJ1-2; maybe TRBD1 (5 bases). This CDR3 is 18 amino acids long. Germline values: CDR1 SGHKS, CDR2 YYEKEE (reference sequence). V was shortened by 1 base and J by 1 base, with 20 bases between the two germline ends. The CDR3 loop is CASSLSMDLDIYNYGYTF. The CDR3 nucleotides are TGTGCCAGCAGCTTGAGTATGGATTTGGACATTTATAACTATGGCTACACCTTC.

J is TRBJ1-1 and V is TRBV29-1, with a weak D call TRBD1 (5 bases). This CDR3 has 10 residues. The V end lost 7 bases, the J end lost 4 bases, and 7 bases lay between the germline ends. Germline V gene lookup returns CDR1 SQVTM and CDR2 ANQGSEA. As DNA, the CDR3 is TGCAGCGCTGGGGGCACTGAAGCTTTCTTT. Its translation is CSAGGTEAFF.

This clonotype was picked up a small number of times. CDR3: CASSSPRGPLYNEQFF. CDR3 in DNA: TGTGCCAGCAGCTCCCCCAGGGGTCCCTTATACAATGAGCAGTTCTTC. The rearrangement uses TRBV11-2 and TRBJ2-1, with D possibly TRBD1 on 6 matching bases. Germline CDR1 SGHAT, CDR2 FQNNGV. V was cut by 4 bases and J by 4 bases, with 17 bases left in between. CDR3 length: 16 amino acids.

This clonotype was detected only a few times. The gene calls are TRBV7-9 and TRBJ1-1; TRBD1 is a possible D gene (5 bases). The CDR3 is 15 residues long. V dropped 5 bases and J dropped 0 bases, with 13 bases sitting between them. Germline V CDR1 and CDR2: SEHNR, FQNEAQ (reference sequence). The CDR3 loop reads CASSPQQGLNTEAFF. The CDR3 nucleotides read TGTGCCAGCAGCCCTCAGCAGGGATTGAACACTGAAGCTTTCTTT. Full variable domain (remainder filled in from reference TRBV7-9 and TRBJ1-1): DTGVSQNPRHKITKRGQNVTFRCDPISEHNRLYWYRQTLGQGPEFLTYFQNEAQLEKSRLLSDRFSAERPKGSFSTLEIQRTEQGDSAMYLCASSPQQGLNTEAFFGQGTRLTVV.

V is TRBV18 and J is TRBJ2-2, with D perhaps TRBD1 (5 bases). V was trimmed by 1 base and J by 3 bases, leaving 12 bases between them. Germline CDR1 and CDR2: KGHSH and LQKENI. CDR3 size: 16 residues. Written as DNA, the CDR3 is TGTGCCAGCTCACCACGGCAGGGCACGGACACCGGGGAGCTGTTTTTT. It codes for CASSPRQGTDTGELFF.

This chain connects TRBV27 to TRBJ1-2, with D hard to call. V dropped 1 base and J dropped 8 bases, with 14 bases sitting between them. The CDR3 spans 14 residues. Germline V gives CDR1 MNHEY, CDR2 SMNVEV (reference sequence). The CDR3 sequence is CASSLYPDTVGYTF. The CDR3 nucleotides are TGTGCCAGCAGTTTATATCCGGATACCGTAGGCTACACCTTC.

This clonotype was detected only a few times. This chain connects TRBV7-9 to TRBJ2-7; D gene uncertain. The CDR3 runs 13 residues. V was trimmed by 5 bases and J by 6 bases, leaving 14 bases between them. In germline, CDR1 is SEHNR, CDR2 FQNEAQ (reference sequence). DNA of the CDR3: TGTGCCAGCAGCCAGATTCAAGGGCGCGAGCAGTACTTC. This gives the protein CASSQIQGREQYF.

To note about this clonotype: One base away lies a much larger clone, so this may be a sequencing read error. V gene TRBV7-2 combines with J gene TRBJ1-2; maybe TRBD1 (6 bases). The germline gives CDR1 SGHTA, CDR2 FQGNSA. This CDR3 contains 16 residues. Here the CDR3 DNA reads TGTGCCAGCAACTTAAGTGTACAGGGTAGTTACTATGGCTACACCTTC. This translates into CASNLSVQGSYYGYTF.

This clonotype was seen just once. The gene calls are TRBV2 and TRBJ2-7; D call uncertain. Trimming took off 2 bases at V and 6 bases at J, with 14 bases between the two ends. This CDR3 is built from 14 residues. Germline CDR1 and CDR2: SNHLY and FYNNEI. The CDR3 DNA follows: TGTGCCAGCAGTGAACATGACGCCTTGGGCGAGCAGTACTTC. This sequence encodes CASSEHDALGEQYF.

A few counts support this clonotype. The chain recombines TRBV15 with TRBJ1-1; D perhaps matches TRBD1 (6 bases). Trimming pared 1 base from V and 3 bases from J, leaving 15 bases between. The CDR3 totals 16 residues. Germline lookup yields CDR1 LNHNV and CDR2 YYDKDF (reference sequence). The CDR3 sequence: CATSRGDQGLYTEAFF. The CDR3 DNA is TGTGCCACCAGCAGAGGGGATCAGGGGTTGTACACTGAAGCTTTCTTT.

The count of this clonotype is one. The chain couples TRBV7-9 to TRBJ2-1; tentative D call: TRBD2 (6 bases). V was shortened by 5 bases and J by 12 bases, with 14 bases between the two germline ends. CDR1 is SEHNR, CDR2 FQNEAQ, per germline (reference sequence). The CDR3 covers 12 residues. The CDR3 DNA reads as TGTGCCAGCAGCCCCCTCGGGGGAGCGCAGTTCTTC. It codes for CASSPLGGAQFF.

This clonotype showed up many times. The gene calls are TRBV6-1 and TRBJ1-5; 9 bases align to TRBD1. The CDR3 is 16 amino acids. V shed 6 bases and J 3 bases; nucleotides not matched to a gene: 9. Germline V CDR1 and CDR2: MNHNS, SASEGT. The CDR3 DNA reads TGTGCCAGCAGCGCCGGGCGGGACAGGGCCAATCAGCCCCAGCATTTT. It translates to CASSAGRDRANQPQHF.